This T cell receptor (beta chain) was retrieved from a study of blood T cell repertoires in COVID-19. Study details: PBMCs, B-cell-depleted T cells, or T cells were the source of the cDNA or gDNA that made up the material.

There are 16 residues in the CDR3. Germline CDR1 reads SEHNR; CDR2 reads FQNEAQ (reference sequence). V was pared by 3 bases and J by 5 bases, with 17 bases between. How the authors handled the data: Estimation of nucleated cell counts relied on the amplification of reference gene primers. TCRdb's table, derived via immunoSEQ multiplex PCR, lists solely in-frame clones and lacks some. The D gene and trimming were derived from the DNA, and the V and J assignments and clone size from that table. The sample lists hundreds of thousands of clones, about 85% seen once, with 2% to 3% in the top ten. The chain links TRBV7-9 to TRBJ2-1; D is unresolved. The sample was peripheral blood. This clonotype originated in a man between 18 and 35 years old with active or convalescent COVID-19. The CDR3 here is CASSFFHIPFDNEQFF. The CDR3, as DNA: TGTGCCAGCAGCTTCTTTCACATACCGTTTGACAATGAGCAGTTCTTC.